This T cell receptor (beta chain) was sequenced for a study of cytomegalovirus exposure and HLA in healthy donors. Concerning this clone itself: Its target is unknown.

The CDR3 is 14 residues long. The germline V gene has CDR1 MDHEN and CDR2 SYDVKM. The V gene end was trimmed by 5 bases and the J gene end by 5 bases; junction bases not matched to a gene: 6. Study outcomes and limitations: Among the sequence variants, a highly shared cluster was likely an artifact of sequencing. Indistinguishable V segments, including TRBV6-2 and TRBV6-3, were excluded. While the bulk of TCR sequences proved rare, some public TCRs turned up in many donors.

PCR primers comprised 60 Vbeta and 13 Jbeta primers. Sequencing used immunoSEQ multiplex PCR; TCRdb keeps in-frame clones, though not all of them. The sample has about 190,000 clones; approximately 70% are singletons. The specimen was PBMCs. This TCR derives from a woman in her twenties or thirties in good health and CMV-seropositive. The chain combines TRBV28 with TRBJ2-7; TRBD1 agrees at 10 bases. CDR3 DNA sequence: TGTGCCAGCAGTAAGGGGACAGGGGTTAACGAGCAGTACTTC. It is translated as CASSKGTGVNEQYF.